These 14 T cell receptor beta chains came from one sample sequenced in a study of shared clonotypes between healthy human individuals. This table comes from immunoSEQ multiplex PCR, and its TCRdb copy is limited to in-frame clones, with some not included. This sample has 1,400,000 or so clones; about 98.5% occur once, and the top ten carry under 0.45%. Sequenced sample: naive CD4+ T cells sorted from blood. As to subset: CD45RA+ positively selected. These TCRs come from a man aged 30-40 years in good health.

The chain recombines TRBV11-3 with TRBJ2-3, with 8 bases matching TRBD2. CDR1 and CDR2 from the germline V gene are SGHNT and YENEEA. This CDR3 contains 14 residues. V was pared by 5 bases and J by 1 base, with 2 bases of the junction left unmatched. CDR3 DNA: TGTGCCAGCAGCCAGACTAGCGGCACAGATACGCAGTATTTT. This sequence encodes CASSQTSGTDTQYF.

J is TRBJ2-3 and V is TRBV10-3, with TRBD1 identical over 8 bases. This CDR3 is built from 16 residues. Trimming at V came to 3 bases and at J to 4 bases, leaving 9 bases not matched to a gene. Germline V gene lookup returns CDR1 ENHRY and CDR2 SYGVKD. Here the CDR3 DNA reads TGTGCCATCAGTGACAAAGACAGGGGTAGGGCAGATACGCAGTATTTT. It yields the protein CAISDKDRGRADTQYF.

On this clone itself: This same CDR3 is encoded by further DNA sequences in the sample. This chain joins TRBV28 and TRBJ2-5; D is ambiguous. The CDR3 is 12 residues long. V was pared by 3 bases and J by 4 bases, with 6 bases between. Germline loops: CDR1 MDHEN, CDR2 SYDVKM. CDR3 residues: CASSFGRETQYF. CDR3 DNA: TGTGCCAGCAGTTTCGGGCGAGAGACCCAGTACTTC.

The chain recombines TRBV5-4 with TRBJ1-1; D is uncertain. The CDR3 loop spans 12 amino acids. V lost 4 bases to trimming and J lost 6 bases, with 10 bases between them. Germline V gene lookup returns CDR1 SGHNT and CDR2 YYREEE (reference sequence). In DNA form, the CDR3 reads TGTGCCAGCAGCACTCGGACGGCTGAAGCTTTCTTT. This encodes CASSTRTAEAFF.

This clone was seen a single time. The chain links TRBV7-8 to TRBJ2-7; D might be TRBD1 (6 bases). The CDR3 runs to 13 residues. Germline-derived CDR1 and CDR2 are SGHVS and FQNEAQ. V was pared by 3 bases and J by 6 bases, with 12 bases between. The CDR3 region has the DNA TGTGCCAGCAGCTTCGTGGGGGCCGGCGAGCAGTACTTC. It codes for CASSFVGAGEQYF. Supplemented by reference TRBV7-8 and TRBJ2-7, the full variable domain reads GAGVSQSPRYKVAKRGQDVALRCDPISGHVSLFWYQQALGQGPEFLTYFQNEAQLDKSGLPSDRFFAERPEGSVSTLKIQRTQQEDSAVYLCASSFVGAGEQYFGPGTRLTVT.

The chain has TRBV5-1 and TRBJ2-3, with D possibly TRBD1 on 6 matching bases. Trimming took 0 bases from V and 2 from J, leaving 16 bases between them. The germline CDR1 and CDR2 sequences are SGHRS and YFSETQ. CDR3 length: 17 amino acids. The CDR3 loop is CASSLAPPQGYTDTQYF. CDR3 DNA sequence: TGCGCCAGCAGCTTGGCCCCGCCGCAGGGGTACACAGATACGCAGTATTTT.

Written as DNA, the CDR3 is TGTGCCTCCCGACAGGCGGCAGATACGCAGTATTTT. Protein sequence: CASRQAADTQYF. The V and J genes are TRBV30 and TRBJ2-3, with a tentative D call TRBD1 (6 bases). The CDR3 has 12 amino acids. Trimming pared 7 bases from V and 4 bases from J, leaving 12 bases between. Looked up from germline, CDR1 is GTSNPN and CDR2 is SVGIG (reference sequence).

This clone was observed a single time. This rearrangement joins TRBV19 to TRBJ2-1; 8 bases fit TRBD2. CDR1 LNHDA and CDR2 SQIVND come from the germline V gene (reference sequence). The CDR3 has 16 amino acids. Trimming at V came to 5 bases and at J to 4 bases, leaving 10 bases not matched to a gene. The CDR3 nucleotides are TGTGCCAGTAGTCCTTCTAGGGTAGCGGGATACAATGAGCAGTTCTTC. Translating it yields CASSPSRVAGYNEQFF.

The chain uses TRBV18 and TRBJ2-3; D may be TRBD1 (5 bases). CDR1 and CDR2 from the germline V gene are KGHSH and LQKENI. The CDR3 length is 16 residues. V was shortened by 2 bases and J by 0 bases, with 12 bases between the two germline ends. The CDR3 loop reads CASSPRRGTSTDTQYF. DNA of the CDR3: TGTGCCAGCTCACCAAGAAGGGGCACTAGCACAGATACGCAGTATTTT.

The V gene is TRBV6-5, the J gene TRBJ2-2, with a weak D call TRBD2 (6 bases). Germline V gene sequence: CDR1 MNHEY, CDR2 SVGAGI. This CDR3 spans 16 amino acids. With 4 bases removed from V and 0 bases from J, the gap between germline ends came to 12 bases. For the CDR3, the DNA is TGTGCCAGCAGTTCCACCGGGGGAACGAACACCGGGGAGCTGTTTTTT. It is translated as CASSSTGGTNTGELFF.

This clone is a singleton in its sample. V and J are TRBV18 and TRBJ2-1, with 10 positions matching TRBD2. The germline CDR1 and CDR2 sequences are KGHSH and LQKENI. The CDR3 is 18 residues long. J gave up 3 bases and V 3 bases, and 11 bases lay outside the gene matches. The CDR3 DNA reads as TGTGCCAGCTCACCGTTTGTAGCGGGAGGCCCCAACTACAATGAGCAGTTCTTC. Protein sequence: CASSPFVAGGPNYNEQFF. The entire variable domain, with the rest obtained from reference TRBV18 and TRBJ2-1, is as follows: NAGVMQNPRHLVRRRGQEARLRCSPMKGHSHVYWYRQLPEEGLKFMVYLQKENIIDESGMPKERFSAEFPKEGPSILRIQQVVRGDSAAYFCASSPFVAGGPNYNEQFFGPGTRLTVL.

The chain employs TRBV19 and TRBJ2-1, with 9 bases aligning to TRBD1. With 7 bases clipped from V and 8 bases from J, the junction kept 6 bases outside the gene matches. The germline V gene encodes CDR1 LNHDA and CDR2 SQIVND (reference sequence). This CDR3 region has 13 residues. This CDR3 reads CASIGTGFDEQFF. For the CDR3, the DNA is TGTGCCAGTATCGGGACAGGGTTCGATGAGCAGTTCTTC. The complete variable domain, with remaining parts taken from reference TRBV19 and TRBJ2-1, reads DGGITQSPKYLFRKEGQNVTLSCEQNLNHDAMYWYRQDPGQGLRLIYYSQIVNDFQKGDIAEGYSVSREKKESFPLTVTSAQKNPTAFYLCASIGTGFDEQFFGPGTRLTVL.

This clone was seen just once. V is TRBV4-3 and J is TRBJ2-7; 8 bases map to TRBD1. Trimming cost V 2 bases and J 3 bases; bases outside gene matches: 6. The germline V gene encodes CDR1 LGHNA and CDR2 YSLEER. The CDR3 is 15 residues long. The CDR3 sequence is CASSQQGAGSYEQYF. The CDR3 nucleotides are TGCGCCAGCAGCCAACAGGGGGCGGGAAGCTACGAGCAGTACTTC.

This clone has only one observation. The rearrangement uses TRBV5-5 and TRBJ2-3; D is uncertain. CDR1 is SGHKS and CDR2 is YYEKEE in the germline V gene (reference sequence). CDR3 length equals 14 residues. V was trimmed by 3 bases and J by 1 base, leaving 9 bases between them. In DNA form, the CDR3 reads TGTGCCAGCAGCTCGACAAAAGGCACAGATACGCAGTATTTT. Amino acid sequence: CASSSTKGTDTQYF.